These 29 T cell receptor beta chains were sequenced from one sample in a study of early T cells in non-severe SARS-CoV-2 infection. TCRdb ran MiXCR on the 5' RACE reads and lists one entry per CDR3 protein. The data contain 70,000 to 85,000 distinct CDR3 sequences, less than 5.5% of them singletons. The input for sequencing was whole blood, taken at baseline. The source is an adult who was a healthcare worker with PCR-confirmed SARS-CoV-2 infection or an uninfected control (not recorded which).

This chain uses TRBV9 with TRBJ2-3, with TRBD2 matching 8 bases. V lost 3 bases and J lost 2; bases outside the gene matches: 5. Germline V gene sequence: CDR1 SGDLS, CDR2 YYNGEE. CDR3 length equals 15 residues. As DNA, the CDR3 is TGTGCCAGCAGCGCGGGGGGGGACTTCACAGATACGCAGTATTTT. It translates to CASSAGGDFTDTQYF.

The genes are TRBV18 and TRBJ1-5, with 8 bases matching TRBD1. CDR3 length: 17 amino acids. Germline values: CDR1 KGHSH, CDR2 LQKENI. The V and J ends lost 5 bases and 9 bases, in that order; junction bases with no gene match: 18. This CDR3 reads CASSTGDRGYRNGPQHF. The DNA for the CDR3 is TGTGCCAGCTCAACGGGTGACAGGGGATATCGAAACGGGCCCCAGCATTTT.

This clonotype has a count of ten or more. The rearrangement uses TRBV29-1 and TRBJ2-7; D not resolved. This CDR3 is built from 14 residues. V dropped 4 bases and J dropped 3 bases, with 16 bases sitting between them. Germline lookup yields CDR1 SQVTM and CDR2 ANQGSEA. CDR3 sequence reads: CSVVTPGDNYEQYF. CDR3 bases: TGCAGCGTTGTTACCCCTGGGGATAACTACGAGCAGTACTTC.

This clonotype was found many times. V usage is TRBV20-1 and J usage is TRBJ1-1; D call uncertain. Germline V gene data show CDR1 as DFQATT and CDR2 as SNEGSKA (reference sequence). This CDR3 has 12 residues. Trimming removed 3 bases at V and 1 base at J, with 6 bases between. Written as DNA, the CDR3 is TGCAGTGCTAGTCGACCGAACACTGAAGCTTTCTTT. Translated, it gives CSASRPNTEAFF.

J is TRBJ2-7 and V is TRBV27; D gene uncertain. Trimming removed 4 bases at V and 2 bases at J, with 9 bases between. Germline lookup yields CDR1 MNHEY and CDR2 SMNVEV (reference sequence). The CDR3 is 13 amino acids. This chain's CDR3 is CASSYRPPYEQYF. The CDR3 nucleotides read TGTGCCAGCAGTTATCGGCCCCCCTACGAGCAGTACTTC.

The chain combines TRBV4-1 with TRBJ2-7; 9 bases align to TRBD1. Germline V CDR1 and CDR2: MGHRA, YSYEKL. The CDR3 extends over 15 amino acids. J was trimmed by 5 bases and V by 1 base; bases with no gene match: 6. The CDR3 nucleotides are TGCGCCAGCAGCCAAGTTTGGGACAGGGCCCACGAGCAGTACTTC. Translating it yields CASSQVWDRAHEQYF.

At least ten counts were recorded for this clonotype. The rearrangement joins TRBV6-6 to TRBJ1-6; TRBD1 matches at 10 bases. The V gene's germline CDR1 is MNHNY and CDR2 SVGAGI (reference sequence). Germline trimming cut 7 bases from V and 9 bases from J; bases unmatched to any gene: 9. The CDR3 loop spans 15 amino acids. The CDR3 DNA is TGTGCCAGCACCCATGGGGGACAGGGGAGTTCACCCCTCCACTTT. It is translated as CASTHGGQGSSPLHF.

This sequence joins TRBV5-1 and TRBJ1-4, with 8 bases that match TRBD1. The CDR3 extends over 15 amino acids. V lost 2 bases to trimming and J lost 3 bases; unmatched junction nucleotides: 3. Germline assignment: CDR1 SGHRS and CDR2 YFSETQ. In nucleotides, the CDR3 is TGCGCCAGCAGCTTAACGACAGGGGCTAATGAAAAACTGTTTTTT. It specifies CASSLTTGANEKLFF. Variable domain in full (rest from reference TRBV5-1 and TRBJ1-4): KAGVTQTPRYLIKTRGQQVTLSCSPISGHRSVSWYQQTPGQGLQFLFEYFSETQRNKGNFPGRFSGRQFSNSRSEMNVSTLELGDSALYLCASSLTTGANEKLFFGSGTQLSVL.

This clonotype was seen repeatedly, ten times or more. This rearrangement joins TRBV6-5 to TRBJ2-7, with 7 bases matching TRBD2. CDR3 length equals 14 residues. Germline V gene sequence: CDR1 MNHEY, CDR2 SVGAGI. V shed 3 bases and J 6 bases; nucleotides not matched to a gene: 8. CDR3 nucleotides: TGTGCCAGCAGTTATGGGGGGGGAGCCCTCGAGCAGTACTTC. Amino acids: CASSYGGGALEQYF.

This clonotype was observed many times. J is TRBJ2-2 and V is TRBV4-1; 13 positions agree with TRBD2. Germline CDR1 and CDR2: MGHRA and YSYEKL. J lost 4 bases, V lost 1 base, and 6 bases had no gene match. This CDR3 is 18 amino acids long. The CDR3 DNA is TGCGCCAGCAGCCAAGGTGGACTAGCGGGAGTCGGCACCGGGGAGCTGTTTTTT. Translated: CASSQGGLAGVGTGELFF.

This clonotype showed up just a few times. The chain combines TRBV7-9 with TRBJ1-1; D gene ambiguous. Trimming cost V 4 bases and J 3 bases, with 12 bases left between them. CDR1 SEHNR and CDR2 FQNEAQ come from the germline V gene (reference sequence). CDR3 length: 14 amino acids. The CDR3 DNA reads TGTGCCAGCAGCTCCCAATATGAAGACACTGAAGCTTTCTTT. This gives the protein CASSSQYEDTEAFF.

This clonotype was recorded at least ten times. The chain employs TRBV12-3 or TRBV12-4 and TRBJ1-2, with 10 nucleotides matching TRBD1. The CDR3 length is 14 residues. V dropped 0 bases and J dropped 7; count of bases not matched to a gene: 2. The CDR3 here is CASSLAGQGFGYTF. The CDR3 region has the DNA TGTGCCAGCAGTTTAGCGGGACAGGGGTTTGGCTACACCTTC.

By share, this clonotype counts as medium-sized (0.01 to 0.1%). CDR3 region: CASSLAQKETQYF. The CDR3 region has the DNA TGTGCCAGCAGCTTAGCACAAAAGGAGACCCAGTACTTC. This chain connects TRBV7-7 to TRBJ2-5; D unresolved. The CDR3 covers 13 residues. The ends were cut back, 0 bases at V and 5 bases at J, with 7 bases in the middle. The germline gives CDR1 SSHAT, CDR2 FNYEAQ (reference sequence).

This clonotype was seen more than once but under ten times. The chain is built from TRBV10-2 and TRBJ1-2; D is unclear. Trimming took off 2 bases at V and 5 bases at J, with 9 bases between the two ends. From germline, CDR1 is WSHSY and CDR2 SAAADI. This CDR3 has 13 residues. CDR3 amino acids: CASSERGLYGYTF. The DNA for the CDR3 is TGCGCCAGCAGTGAGAGAGGTCTGTATGGCTACACCTTC.

This clonotype was recorded at least ten times. The chain's CDR3 is CASSIVGLSGRWTGELFF. The CDR3 nucleotides read TGTGCCAGTAGTATAGTCGGACTAAGCGGGAGGTGGACCGGGGAGCTGTTTTTT. The gene calls are TRBV19 and TRBJ2-2; TRBD2 agrees at 9 bases. The CDR3 totals 18 residues. Germline V CDR1 and CDR2: LNHDA, SQIVND (reference sequence). V gave up 1 base and J gave up 5 bases; unmatched junction bases: 11.

This clonotype was seen ten or more times. The rearrangement joins TRBV5-4 to TRBJ2-1, with D maybe TRBD1 (6 bases). Germline-derived CDR1 and CDR2 are SGHNT and YYREEE (reference sequence). V shed 3 bases and J shed 1 base, with 14 bases lying between them. The CDR3 extends over 16 amino acids. DNA of the CDR3: TGTGCCAGCAGCTCGAGACGGGACACGTCCTACAATGAGCAGTTCTTC. Its translation: CASSSRRDTSYNEQFF. Full variable domain (missing parts from reference TRBV5-4 and TRBJ2-1): ETGVTQSPTHLIKTRGQQVTLRCSSQSGHNTVSWYQQALGQGPQFIFQYYREEENGRGNFPPRFSGLQFPNYSSELNVNALELDDSALYLCASSSRRDTSYNEQFFGPGTRLTVL.

Remarks on this clonotype: Mismatch with germline at one junction end may stem from a read error. The chain joins TRBV30 to TRBJ2-4, with D possibly being TRBD1 or TRBD2 (7 bases each). Germline lookup yields CDR1 GTSNPN and CDR2 SVGIG (reference sequence). CDR3 length: 14 amino acids. The CDR3 bases are TGTGCCTGGAACACCAGGGGCGCGGGGGCCCCACAGGGGTTC. It specifies CAWNTRGAGAPQGF.

This sequence joins TRBV12-3 or TRBV12-4 and TRBJ2-1; D is uncertain. V was clipped by 6 bases and J by 10 bases, with 13 bases between them. CDR3 length: 12 amino acids. The CDR3 region has the DNA TGTGCCAGCAGCCTAGTATCGGTAGAGCAGTTCTTC. Encoded protein: CASSLVSVEQFF.

This clonotype was picked up many times. J is TRBJ2-5 and V is TRBV29-1; D call uncertain. Germline CDR1 SQVTM, CDR2 ANQGSEA. The CDR3 is 11 residues long. Trimming removed 2 bases at V and 5 bases at J, with 6 bases between. CDR3 in amino acids: CSVENGETQYF. Written as DNA, the CDR3 is TGCAGCGTTGAAAACGGGGAGACCCAGTACTTC.

This clonotype counts as medium-sized. The V gene is TRBV7-9, the J gene TRBJ2-1; possible D gene TRBD1, 5 bases. V was clipped by 1 base and J by 3 bases, with 13 bases between them. Germline CDR1 SEHNR, CDR2 FQNEAQ (reference sequence). The CDR3 totals 16 residues. The CDR3 region has the DNA TGTGCCAGCAGCTTAGATGTCAGGGAATTCTACAATGAGCAGTTCTTC. Translation gives CASSLDVREFYNEQFF.

The rearrangement joins TRBV5-1 to TRBJ1-2; D not certain. With 4 bases removed from V and 4 bases from J, the gap between germline ends came to 8 bases. Germline lookup yields CDR1 SGHRS and CDR2 YFSETQ. This CDR3 has 12 amino acids. CDR3 in DNA: TGCGCCAGCAGCGTGTTTGGCTATGGCTACACCTTC. It codes for CASSVFGYGYTF.

This clonotype was detected many times. The chain employs TRBV19 and TRBJ1-2; TRBD1 is a possible D gene (6 bases). The V and J ends lost 5 bases and 0 bases respectively, with 19 bases between them. This CDR3 is 17 amino acids long. Germline assignment: CDR1 LNHDA and CDR2 SQIVND (reference sequence). This CDR3 is CASSPQVGDNPNYGYTF. The CDR3 DNA reads as TGTGCCAGTAGTCCCCAGGTAGGGGACAATCCTAACTATGGCTACACCTTC.

This clonotype showed up many times. The chain is built from TRBV5-1 and TRBJ2-7; D is perhaps TRBD1 (5 bases). Trimming stripped 7 bases from V and 0 bases from J, with 11 bases between. CDR1 SGHRS and CDR2 YFSETQ come from the germline V gene. The CDR3 loop spans 13 amino acids. CDR3 protein: CASRRGSSYEQYF. The CDR3 region has the DNA TGCGCCAGCCGAAGGGGCAGCTCCTACGAGCAGTACTTC.

This clonotype was counted between two and nine times. The V call is TRBV20-1, the J call TRBJ2-7; tentatively, D is TRBD2 (6 bases). CDR1 DFQATT and CDR2 SNEGSKA come from the germline V gene (reference sequence). The CDR3 is 16 residues long. V was cut by 3 bases and J by 7 bases, with 25 bases left in between. The DNA for the CDR3 is TGCAGTGCTAGTCTCCTAGCGATCGGGATGGGGGAGGAGCAGTACTTC. This codes for CSASLLAIGMGEEQYF.

The sample holds a few counts of this clonotype. CDR3 sequence reads: CASSLAMGGTEAFF. DNA for the CDR3: TGTGCCAGCAGCTTAGCGATGGGGGGCACTGAAGCTTTCTTT. The chain links TRBV7-9 to TRBJ1-1, with TRBD1 as a possible D gene (5 bases). Germline V lookup: CDR1 SEHNR, CDR2 FQNEAQ (reference sequence). This CDR3 region has 14 residues. V was pared by 0 bases and J by 4 bases, with 9 bases between. The whole variable domain, remainder taken from reference TRBV7-9 and TRBJ1-1, is DTGVSQNPRHKITKRGQNVTFRCDPISEHNRLYWYRQTLGQGPEFLTYFQNEAQLEKSRLLSDRFSAERPKGSFSTLEIQRTEQGDSAMYLCASSLAMGGTEAFFGQGTRLTVV.

The rearrangement uses TRBV1 and TRBJ1-5; TRBD1, as called in the table, went unchecked against the DNA. TRBV1 is designated a pseudogene. CDR3 length equals 17 residues. The CDR3 nucleotides read TGCACCAGCAGTATTTCTTGCAGGGTCCTTAGCAATCAGCCCCAGCATTTT. Translation gives CTSSISCRVLSNQPQHF.

There are many counts of this clonotype. V and J are TRBV12-3 or TRBV12-4 and TRBJ2-1, with D possibly matching TRBD1 (5 bases). Trimming removed 6 bases from V and 0 bases from J, with 15 bases in between. The CDR3 runs 16 residues. As DNA, the CDR3 is TGTGCCAGCAGGTTCGAAACAGGCAGCTCCTACAATGAGCAGTTCTTC. This codes for CASRFETGSSYNEQFF.

In this sample, this clonotype turned up many times. This sequence joins TRBV6-6 and TRBJ2-1; D gene uncertain. This CDR3 has 13 amino acids. Per the germline V gene, CDR1 is MNHNY and CDR2 is SVGAGI (reference sequence). Trimming took 10 bases from V and 3 from J, leaving 13 bases between them. The CDR3 DNA is TGTGCCACCGTGGGCCCACTCTACAATGAGCAGTTCTTC. This translates into CATVGPLYNEQFF.

This clonotype was seen only a few times. The J gene is TRBJ2-7, the V gene TRBV20-1; D gene unclear. The germline gives CDR1 DFQATT, CDR2 SNEGSKA (reference sequence). This CDR3 comprises 10 residues. The V end lost 6 bases, the J end lost 4 bases, and 7 bases lay between the germline ends. In nucleotides, the CDR3 is TGCAGTGCCCAGTTGTACGAGCAGTACTTC. Its protein is CSAQLYEQYF.